This T cell receptor beta chain was sequenced for a study of blood T cell repertoires in COVID-19. As for the study in general: The cDNA or gDNA used as material had been derived from T cells, B-cell-depleted T cells, or PBMCs.

The table lists this clone with a few counts. In germline, CDR1 is MDHEN, CDR2 SYDVKM. CDR3 length equals 15 residues. V was pared by 6 bases and J by 6 bases, with 9 bases of the junction left unmatched. Authors' processing steps: Estimated nucleated cell counts came from reference gene primer amplification. Profiled with immunoSEQ multiplex PCR; TCRdb holds only in-frame clones, not every one. That table supplies the V and J calls and clone size; D and trimming were determined from the DNA. The table lists more than 35,000 clones, around 80% of them singletons. Sequencing was done on a sample of peripheral blood. The rearrangement joins TRBV28 to TRBJ1-2; 11 bases agree with TRBD1. This TCR was recovered from a man aged 65-85 years with acute or convalescent COVID-19. This CDR3 is CASSTTGQGADGYTF. CDR3 nucleotide sequence: TGTGCCAGCAGCACAACCGGACAGGGGGCGGATGGCTACACCTTC.